This paragraph reports one T cell receptor beta chain. It lacks a known antigen. No much larger clone is present one base from it, and per-base qualities are unavailable. V trim: 3 bases; J trim: 4 bases; unmatched bases: 13. According to the germline V gene (reference sequence), CDR1 reads LNHNV and CDR2 reads YYDKDF. There are 17 amino acids in the CDR3, from cysteine to phenylalanine inclusive. Only the CDR3 portion is preserved as DNA: 51 bases, with reading frame beginning at the first base. The CDR3 regions of human TCRbeta chains were subjected to immunosequencing. From the authors' description of their analysis: Repertoire TCRs were matched against a reference library of SARS-CoV-2-specific TCRs generated with the MIRA antigen-specificity platform. Breadth meant the fraction of unique TCRs that were SARS-CoV-2-associated, whereas depth meant the fraction of total T cells that were SARS-CoV-2-associated. Using the MIRA data, each spike-specific TCR was mapped to the spike region that the TCR reacts to and placed in a CD4 or CD8 class. Log10-transformed breadth and depth values were compared by one-way ANOVA with Sidak's multiple comparisons tests. The table comes from immuneACCESS by way of TCRdb, which keeps in-frame sequences with V and J called. Part of the clones is missing from these tables; in studies checked, under half for an unresolved V gene and the rest for unknown reasons. The V and J calls and clone size were taken over from that table, and D and trimming were inferred from the DNA. The sample has 150,000 or so clones on record, roughly nine tenths of them singletons. Together, the top ten hold over 3% of the sample.

This entry is derived from a study of T cell responses to AZD1222 COVID-19 vaccine (dated by TCRdb to the early 2020s). Regarding the research as a whole: AZD1222 recipients whose second dose came at about 4 weeks and those whose second dose came at about 12 weeks were combined into one group, since spike-specific TCR depth and breadth did not differ between the two schedules. Trial participants were enrolled into age subgroups of 18-55, 56-69 and 70-plus years, which contained around 150, 28 and 57 TCR-sequenced participants, respectively. TCR sequencing was performed for over 230 trial participants, of whom about 200 were given two doses of AZD1222 and around 25 were given two doses of MenACWY control vaccine.

The time point label of this sample denotes: baseline before first vaccination. The vaccinee samples were drawn from two UK trials, COV001 and COV002, one of which was a single-blind randomized controlled phase 2/3 trial testing AZD1222 (ChAdOx1 nCoV-19) in healthy adults. Trial participant PBMC samples were collected at day 0 and day 28 after the second dose for TCRbeta chain sequencing. Study-wide conclusions, independent of this receptor: After two AZD1222 doses, spike-specific TCR breadth and depth were significantly higher than at day 0 and than in MenACWY recipients. Conclusions about previously exposed vaccinees are limited, since just five or six AZD1222 recipients were seropositive for SARS-CoV-2 at baseline. The 56-69-year group was small, and its depth increase did not reach significance, likely because of low power. Because no day 14 peak-response samples were available, repertoires were characterized only after the peak T cell response. The vaccine-associated CD4 TCRs covered the entire spike protein, and the dominant responses fell in regions 160-218 and 743-854. Most participants were white British and females outnumbered males, and the authors suggested that clonal diversity may have been underestimated. Reportedly, close to half of the unique spike-specific TCRs recognized epitopes lying outside the regions that are mutated in the B.1.351 and B.1.1.7 variants.

The rearranged chain carries TRBV15 and TRBJ2-7, with 9 bases in between that match TRBD2. This receptor was obtained from an adult in good health. The material was peripheral blood, obtained on day 0 of AZD1222 vaccination. CDR3 loop: CATSSSPGTSITYEQYF. DNA sequence: TGTGCCACCAGCAGCTCCCCCGGGACTAGCATAACTTACGAGCAGTACTTC.